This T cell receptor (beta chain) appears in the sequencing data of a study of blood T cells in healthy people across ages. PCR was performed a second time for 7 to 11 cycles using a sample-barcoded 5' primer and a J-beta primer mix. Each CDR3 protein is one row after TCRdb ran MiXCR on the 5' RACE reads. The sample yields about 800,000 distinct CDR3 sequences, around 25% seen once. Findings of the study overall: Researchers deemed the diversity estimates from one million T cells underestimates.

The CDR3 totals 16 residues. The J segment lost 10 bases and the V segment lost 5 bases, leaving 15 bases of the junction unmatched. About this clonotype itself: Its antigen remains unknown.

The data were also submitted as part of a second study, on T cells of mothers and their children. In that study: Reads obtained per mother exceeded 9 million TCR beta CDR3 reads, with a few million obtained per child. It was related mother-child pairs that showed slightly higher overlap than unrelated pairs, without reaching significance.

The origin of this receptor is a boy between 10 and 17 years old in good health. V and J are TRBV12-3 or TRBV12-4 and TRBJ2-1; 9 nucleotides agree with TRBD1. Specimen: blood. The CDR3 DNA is TGTGCCAGCAGTCCCCACCGGGACAGGGTAGCTAAAGAGCAGTTCTTC. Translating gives CASSPHRDRVAKEQFF.